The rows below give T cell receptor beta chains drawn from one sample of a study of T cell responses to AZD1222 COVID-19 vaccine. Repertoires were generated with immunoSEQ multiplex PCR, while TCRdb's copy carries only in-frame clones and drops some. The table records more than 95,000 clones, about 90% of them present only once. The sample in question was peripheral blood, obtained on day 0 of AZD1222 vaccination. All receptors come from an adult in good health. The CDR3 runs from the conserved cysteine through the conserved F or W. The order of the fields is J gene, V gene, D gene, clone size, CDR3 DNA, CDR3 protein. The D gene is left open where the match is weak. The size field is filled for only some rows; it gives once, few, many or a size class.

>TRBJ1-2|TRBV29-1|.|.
TGCAGCGTTGCCTCCACAGGGAACTATGGCTACACCTTC
CSVASTGNYGYTF
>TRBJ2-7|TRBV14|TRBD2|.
TGTGCCAGCAGCCACCCACGGGGACTAGCGGGACGCTACGAGCAGTACTTC
CASSHPRGLAGRYEQYF
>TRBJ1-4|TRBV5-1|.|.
TGCGCCAGCCGGGGGGTGACAACTAATGAAAAACTGTTTTTT
CASRGVTTNEKLFF
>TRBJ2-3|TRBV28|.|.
TGTGCCAGCAGTGACCCAGGGTCCCGAAGCACAGATACGCAGTATTTT
CASSDPGSRSTDTQYF
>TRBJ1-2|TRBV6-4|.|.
TGTGCCAGCAGTGACGTCCAGGGTCTTGGCTACACCTTC
CASSDVQGLGYTF
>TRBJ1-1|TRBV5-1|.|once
TGCGCCACGCGGGTGAATGGGGGTACTGAAGCTTTCTTT
CATRVNGGTEAFF
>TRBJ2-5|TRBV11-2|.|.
TGTGCCAGCAGCTTAGCGGGACCCAGCCAAGAGACCCAGTACTTC
CASSLAGPSQETQYF
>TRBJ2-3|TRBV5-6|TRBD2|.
TGTGCCAGCAGCTTATTTGTTAGCGGGGGGGGAGATACGCAGTATTTT
CASSLFVSGGGDTQYF
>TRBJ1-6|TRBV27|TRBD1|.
TGTGCCAGCAGTTTAGGGACGACAGGGGAGTGGTATTCACCCCTCCACTTT
CASSLGTTGEWYSPLHF
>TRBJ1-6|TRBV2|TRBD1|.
TGTGCCAGCAGTGAACAGGGGGCCAATAATTCACCCCTCCACTTT
CASSEQGANNSPLHF
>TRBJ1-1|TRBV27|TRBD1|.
TGTGCCAGCAGCCTGACAGGGGAGAACACTGAAGCTTTCTTT
CASSLTGENTEAFF
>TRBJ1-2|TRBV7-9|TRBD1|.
TGTGCCAGCAGCTTAGCCGGGACAGGGTCGGGCGGCTACACCTTC
CASSLAGTGSGGYTF
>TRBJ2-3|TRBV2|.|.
TGTGCCAGCATTGGCGCGCTACGAGATACGCAGTATTTT
CASIGALRDTQYF
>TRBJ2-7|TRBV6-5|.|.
TGTGCCAGCAGCTCCACAGGGATAGGCGGCTACGAGCAGTACTTC
CASSSTGIGGYEQYF
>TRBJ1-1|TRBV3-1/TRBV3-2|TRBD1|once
TGTGCCAGCAGCCGACAGGGGATGACTGAAGCTTTCTTT
CASSRQGMTEAFF
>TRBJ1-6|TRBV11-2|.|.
TGTGCCAGCAGCTTAGGGCAGAGGAATTCACCCCTCCACTTT
CASSLGQRNSPLHF
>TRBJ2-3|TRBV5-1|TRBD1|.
TGCGCCAGCAGCTTGTACGGCGGACAGGCTGGGGCAGATACGCAGTATTTT
CASSLYGGQAGADTQYF
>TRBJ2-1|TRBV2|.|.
TGTGCCAGCAGTTCAACTGGAAACTCCTACAATGAGCAGTTCTTC
CASSSTGNSYNEQFF
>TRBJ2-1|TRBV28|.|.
TGTGCCAGCAGTTTATCTGGGACCCTAGGCTACAATGAGCAGTTCTTC
CASSLSGTLGYNEQFF
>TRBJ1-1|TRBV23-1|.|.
TGCGCCAGCAGTCAAGCCTACGGCACTGAAGCTTTCTTT
CASSQAYGTEAFF
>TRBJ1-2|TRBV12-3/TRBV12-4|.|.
TGTGCCAGCAGCCTCACAGGGTTTGGTGGCTACACCTTC
CASSLTGFGGYTF
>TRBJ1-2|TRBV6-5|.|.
TGTGCCAGCAACCAGGACGGCTTTAACTATGGCTACACCTTC
CASNQDGFNYGYTF
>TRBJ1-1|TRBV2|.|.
TGTGCCAGCAGTGAGGGGGTTGGGGGGCTGAGGAGCACTGAAGCTTTCTTT
CASSEGVGGLRSTEAFF
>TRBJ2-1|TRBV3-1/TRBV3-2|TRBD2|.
TGTGCCAGCAGCCAAGCGGTTCTAGCGGGGGGGCAAGGAGGTGAGCAGTTCTTC
CASSQAVLAGGQGGEQFF
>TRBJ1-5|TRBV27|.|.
TGTGCCAGCAGTTTAGGACAGTTCAATCAGCCCCAGCATTTT
CASSLGQFNQPQHF
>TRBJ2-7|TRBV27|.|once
TGTGCCGCACCCGGAGGGTCGTACGAGCAGTACTTC
CAAPGGSYEQYF
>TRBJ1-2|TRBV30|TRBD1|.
TGTGCCTGGAGTGTAGGATGGACAGGACGGATTAACTATGGCTACACCTTC
CAWSVGWTGRINYGYTF
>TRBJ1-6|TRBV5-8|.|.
TGTGCCAGCAGCCCCGAATATAATAATTCACCCCTCCACTTT
CASSPEYNNSPLHF
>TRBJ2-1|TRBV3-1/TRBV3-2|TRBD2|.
TGTGCCAGCAGCCAAGCTAGCGGGAGGGATAATGAGCAGTTCTTC
CASSQASGRDNEQFF
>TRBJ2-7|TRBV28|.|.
TGTGCCAGCAGTTGGTCAGGAGGCGACGAGCAGTACTTC
CASSWSGGDEQYF
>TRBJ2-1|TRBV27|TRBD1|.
TGTGCCAGCAGTTCTGGGGACAGACGAGATGAGCAGTTCTTC
CASSSGDRRDEQFF
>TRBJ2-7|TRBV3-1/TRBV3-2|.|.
TGTGCCAGCAGCCAAGGGACGGATGACTACGAGCAGTACTTC
CASSQGTDDYEQYF
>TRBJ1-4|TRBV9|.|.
TGTGCCAGCAGTACGACTTGGGGTCCTAATGAAAAACTGTTTTTT
CASSTTWGPNEKLFF
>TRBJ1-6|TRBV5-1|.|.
TGCGCCAGCAGCTTGGAAGTTGCGACCATCCTCCACTTT
CASSLEVATILHF
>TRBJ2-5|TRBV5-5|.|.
TGTGCCAGCAGCTTGGTTTGGGACCAAGAGACCCAGTACTTC
CASSLVWDQETQYF
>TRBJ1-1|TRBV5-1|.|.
TGCGCCAGCAGCTTGGGAGTAGCGGGGGTTGACACTGAAGCTTTCTTT
CASSLGVAGVDTEAFF
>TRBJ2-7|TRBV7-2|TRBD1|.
TGTGCCAGCAGCGGGACAGGGGCCAACGAGCAGTACTTC
CASSGTGANEQYF
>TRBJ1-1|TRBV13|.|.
TGTGCCAGCACCAATACAGGGTTCAACACTGAAGCTTTCTTT
CASTNTGFNTEAFF
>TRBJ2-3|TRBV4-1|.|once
TGCGCCAGCAGCCCTAAGGACGGTTCTCCTAGCACAGATACGCAGTATTTT
CASSPKDGSPSTDTQYF
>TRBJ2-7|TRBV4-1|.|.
TGCGCCAGCAGCCAAAATCGGGGGTTTGGCTACGAGCAGTACTTC
CASSQNRGFGYEQYF
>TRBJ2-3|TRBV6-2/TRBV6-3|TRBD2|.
TGTGCCAGCAGCTTACGGAGTCAGCGGGGGGCCACAGATACGCAGTATTTT
CASSLRSQRGATDTQYF